These 28 T cell receptor beta chains were sequenced from one sample in a study of T-cell reconstitution after alpha-beta-depleted transplantation in children. TCRbeta library construction was performed incorporating unique molecular identifiers. TCRdb reprocessed the PCR reads via MiXCR and lists one record per CDR3 protein. The repertoire holds 200,000 to 250,000 distinct CDR3 sequences, with approximately 9% as singletons. This material consisted of PBMCs from the stem cell graft donor, taken from the stem cell graft. All receptors come from a human donor who donated a stem cell graft to a child with acute lymphoblastic leukemia.

The V gene is TRBV12-3 or TRBV12-4, the J gene TRBJ2-7, with D possibly being TRBD2 (5 bases). Trimming left V 3 bases short and J 4 bases short, with 16 bases between. The CDR3 runs to 15 residues. DNA of the CDR3: TGTGCCAGCAGTTTTCCGGACGGGGATCCATACGAGCAGTACTTC. It codes for CASSFPDGDPYEQYF.

This clonotype was observed a few times. The genes are TRBV3-1 and TRBJ1-1; D is uncertain. CDR3 length equals 13 residues. Germline V CDR1 and CDR2: LGHDT, YNNKEL (reference sequence). V gave up 5 bases and J gave up 0 bases, with 7 bases separating them. This CDR3 reads CASSTELNTEAFF. CDR3 bases: TGTGCCAGCAGCACAGAGTTGAACACTGAAGCTTTCTTT.

The rearrangement links TRBV7-6 to TRBJ1-3, with 7 bases fitting TRBD1. The CDR3 sequence is 15 residues long. The germline V gene has CDR1 SGHVS and CDR2 FNYEAQ. The junction had 3 bases not matched to a gene; V was cut back by 1 base and J by 3 bases. CDR3 amino acids: CASSLGQGGGNTIYF. The CDR3 DNA is TGTGCCAGCAGCTTAGGACAGGGTGGTGGAAACACCATATATTTT.

The chain has TRBV30 and TRBJ2-2; D gene uncertain. This CDR3 is built from 14 residues. Germline V gene lookup returns CDR1 GTSNPN and CDR2 SVGIG (reference sequence). Trimming pared 2 bases from V and 1 base from J, leaving 8 bases between. Written as DNA, the CDR3 is TGTGCCTGGAGTATCGGAGTGAACACCGGGGAGCTGTTTTTT. As protein: CAWSIGVNTGELFF.

In its sample, this clonotype was seen a few times. The chain carries TRBV6-1 and TRBJ2-3; tentatively, D is TRBD1 or TRBD2 (5 bases each). Germline assignment: CDR1 MNHNS and CDR2 SASEGT. CDR3 length equals 15 residues. The V gene lost 6 bases and the J gene lost 0 bases, with 13 bases spanning the gap. Written as DNA, the CDR3 is TGTGCCAGCAGCAGGGACGGACCTAGCACAGATACGCAGTATTTT. Translated, it gives CASSRDGPSTDTQYF.

The chain has TRBV3-1 and TRBJ1-1, with D possibly matching TRBD1 (5 bases). The CDR3 extends over 15 amino acids. V lost 1 base and J 1 base, leaving 10 bases between the germline ends. Germline V gene lookup returns CDR1 LGHDT and CDR2 YNNKEL (reference sequence). The CDR3 spells CASSQARTTNTEAFF. The CDR3 DNA reads as TGTGCCAGCAGCCAAGCTCGGACAACGAACACTGAAGCTTTCTTT.

As regards this clonotype: Relative to the germline gene, one junction end is altered; a read error may explain this. The chain is built from TRBV5-6 and TRBJ1-5, with D maybe TRBD1 (5 bases). The CDR3 length is 17 residues. Germline lookup yields CDR1 SGHDT and CDR2 YYEEEE. The CDR3 here is CAGRFGPGLQFNQPQHF. As DNA, the CDR3 is TGTGCCGGCAGGTTTGGACCGGGACTCCAGTTTAATCAGCCCCAGCATTTT. Complete variable domain (other parts from reference TRBV5-6 and TRBJ1-5): DAGVTQSPTHLIKTRGQQVTLRCSPKSGHDTVSWYQQALGQGPQFIFQYYEEEERQRGNFPDRFSGHQFPNYSSELNVNALLLGDSALYLCAGRFGPGLQFNQPQHFGDGTRLSIL.

In nucleotides, the CDR3 is TGTGCCACCAGCAGAGGTGGACAGGGGAGCACTGAAGCTTTCTTT. This sequence encodes CATSRGGQGSTEAFF. The J gene is TRBJ1-1, the V gene TRBV15; 9 bases fit TRBD1. CDR3 length: 15 amino acids. Losses at the gene ends were 1 base for V and 4 bases for J; bases not matched to a gene: 4. Germline V gives CDR1 LNHNV, CDR2 YYDKDF (reference sequence).

J is TRBJ1-5 and V is TRBV12-3 or TRBV12-4, with a tentative D call TRBD1 (6 bases). CDR3 length equals 16 residues. The V gene lost 0 bases and the J gene lost 5 bases, with 14 bases spanning the gap. DNA for the CDR3: TGTGCCAGCAGTTTAGCGGGAGCAGGGGCCCATCAGCCCCAGCATTTT. It specifies CASSLAGAGAHQPQHF.

This clonotype was observed many times. The chain is built from TRBV24-1 and TRBJ2-2; D is undetermined. The CDR3 totals 14 residues. The germline V and J ends were trimmed by 4 bases and 4 bases, with 9 bases remaining between them. CDR1 is KGHDR and CDR2 is SFDVKD in the germline V gene. CDR3 DNA sequence: TGTGCCACCAGTGAGGCAGGTGTCACCGGGGAGCTGTTTTTT. Translating it yields CATSEAGVTGELFF.

The sample holds a few counts of this clonotype. V and J are TRBV3-1 and TRBJ2-5; D gene uncertain. CDR3 size: 13 residues. Per the germline V gene, CDR1 is LGHDT and CDR2 is YNNKEL (reference sequence). The V end lost 0 bases, the J end lost 2 bases, and 4 bases lay between the germline ends. The CDR3 loop is CASSQEVQETQYF. The DNA of the CDR3 is TGTGCCAGCAGCCAAGAAGTTCAAGAGACCCAGTACTTC.

This clonotype was counted a few times. The chain combines TRBV18 with TRBJ2-7; D ambiguous. This CDR3 is 15 amino acids long. Trimming stripped 3 bases from V and 3 bases from J, with 15 bases between. Germline V gene sequence: CDR1 KGHSH, CDR2 LQKENI. The CDR3 protein is CASSPPLGSFYEQYF. In DNA form, the CDR3 reads TGTGCCAGCTCACCGCCGTTGGGCTCATTCTACGAGCAGTACTTC.

This clonotype was observed at least ten times. The chain is built from TRBV10-3 and TRBJ2-1; 8 bases agree with TRBD2. J lost 8 bases, V lost 6 bases, and 15 bases had no gene match. The CDR3 covers 16 residues. Germline V gene data show CDR1 as ENHRY and CDR2 as SYGVKD. The CDR3 coding sequence is TGTGCCATCAGCCAGGGTCGCGGGACTAGTGGTGATGAGCAGTTCTTC. It yields the protein CAISQGRGTSGDEQFF.

The chain has TRBV7-2 and TRBJ1-1, with D unresolved. This CDR3 has 15 residues. The V gene lost 2 bases and the J gene lost 4 bases, with 14 bases spanning the gap. Germline CDR1 and CDR2: SGHTA and FQGNSA. The CDR3, as DNA: TGTGCCAGCAGCTTATACCGGGGTGAACGCACTGAAGCTTTCTTT. The encoded protein is CASSLYRGERTEAFF.

The chain is built from TRBV6-6 and TRBJ1-3; no clear D. The CDR3 is made up of 13 amino acids. CDR1 MNHNY and CDR2 SVGAGI come from the germline V gene (reference sequence). V gave up 10 bases and J gave up 0 bases, with 10 bases separating them. The CDR3 here is CATRPFSGNTIYF. In DNA form, the CDR3 reads TGTGCCACTCGGCCATTCTCTGGAAACACCATATATTTT.

This clonotype was detected a few times. The V and J genes are TRBV12-3 or TRBV12-4 and TRBJ1-4, with D possibly matching TRBD1 (5 bases). The V gene lost 5 bases and the J gene lost 5 bases, with 15 bases spanning the gap. The length of the CDR3 is 15 residues. Here the CDR3 DNA reads TGTGCCAGCAGTGGGACTTCCGTCTGGAATGAAAAACTGTTTTTT. It encodes CASSGTSVWNEKLFF.

This clonotype showed up just a few times. This chain links TRBV27 with TRBJ2-1; D is undetermined. V dropped 5 bases and J dropped 2 bases, with 10 bases sitting between them. CDR1 and CDR2 (germline): MNHEY, SMNVEV (reference sequence). The length of the CDR3 is 14 residues. In DNA form, the CDR3 reads TGTGCCAGCAGTCTCCGAAAGACCTACAATGAGCAGTTCTTC. This sequence encodes CASSLRKTYNEQFF.

The chain combines TRBV14 with TRBJ1-1; the D is unclear. Trimming took off 4 bases at V and 7 bases at J, with 16 bases between the two ends. Germline V gene data show CDR1 as SGHDN and CDR2 as FVKESK. The CDR3 is 14 residues long. Here the CDR3 DNA reads TGTGCCAGCAGCCTATCCCCCCGTTGGGTTGAAGCTTTCTTT. Amino acids: CASSLSPRWVEAFF.

This clonotype was observed at least ten times. The chain uses TRBV30 and TRBJ2-7; 8 positions match TRBD1. Germline values: CDR1 GTSNPN, CDR2 SVGIG (reference sequence). The J segment lost 1 base and the V segment lost 4 bases, leaving 6 bases of the junction unmatched. The CDR3 is 14 amino acids. CDR3 amino acids: CAWTPGTGSYEQYF. CDR3 coding DNA: TGTGCCTGGACACCCGGGACAGGATCCTACGAGCAGTACTTC.

This clonotype was observed a few times. The chain is built from TRBV20-1 and TRBJ2-7; 7 bases agree with TRBD2. The CDR3 runs to 11 residues. Germline values: CDR1 DFQATT, CDR2 SNEGSKA (reference sequence). CDR3 coding DNA: TGCAGGGGGGGGACCGCCTACGAGCAGTACTTC. Protein: CRGGTAYEQYF.

The chain uses TRBV20-1 and TRBJ2-2; 8 nucleotides match TRBD2. The V gene end was trimmed by 5 bases and the J gene end by 1 base; junction bases not matched to a gene: 3. Per germline, CDR1 DFQATT and CDR2 SNEGSKA (reference sequence). This CDR3 region has 14 residues. The CDR3 is CSAAAGGNTGELFF. The CDR3 DNA sequence: TGCAGTGCTGCGGCGGGGGGGAACACCGGGGAGCTGTTTTTT.

This clonotype came up a few times. The chain carries TRBV11-2 and TRBJ1-3; tentative D call: TRBD1 (6 bases). CDR3 length: 13 residues. Trimming removed 8 bases from V and 1 base from J, with 9 bases in between. In germline, CDR1 is SGHAT, CDR2 FQNNGV. The CDR3 DNA follows: TGTGCCAGCCGGGGGGCATCTGGAAACACCATATATTTT. Residues: CASRGASGNTIYF. Full variable domain (outside the CDR3, taken from reference TRBV11-2 and TRBJ1-3): EAGVAQSPRYKIIEKRQSVAFWCNPISGHATLYWYQQILGQGPKLLIQFQNNGVVDDSQLPKDRFSAERLKGVDSTLKIQPAKLEDSAVYLCASRGASGNTIYFGEGSWLTVV.

The chain couples TRBV29-1 to TRBJ2-5, with TRBD1 matching 8 bases. With 3 bases clipped from V and 5 bases from J, the junction kept 11 bases outside the gene matches. The V gene's germline CDR1 is SQVTM and CDR2 ANQGSEA. CDR3 length equals 15 residues. CDR3 loop: CSVDSQGALMETQYF. CDR3 coding DNA: TGCAGCGTTGATAGCCAGGGGGCCCTCATGGAGACCCAGTACTTC. The whole variable domain, filled in from reference TRBV29-1 and TRBJ2-5, reads SAVISQKPSRDICQRGTSLTIQCQVDSQVTMMFWYRQQPGQSLTLIATANQGSEATYESGFVIDKFPISRPNLTFSTLTVSNMSPEDSSIYLCSVDSQGALMETQYFGPGTRLLVL.

The chain is built from TRBV29-1 and TRBJ1-5, with D possibly TRBD1 on 5 matching bases. CDR3 length: 13 residues. Germline CDR1 is SQVTM and CDR2 is ANQGSEA. Between the trimmed V and J ends, which lost 6 bases and 8 bases, there was a span of 17 bases. The CDR3 DNA sequence: TGCAGCGTCGCCCGGGGGGGAGGAGAGCCCCAGCATTTT. Amino acid sequence: CSVARGGGEPQHF.

This clonotype has only a few counts. This chain uses TRBV7-9 with TRBJ2-7, with TRBD2 matching over 8 bases. Losses at the gene ends were 5 bases for V and 5 bases for J; bases not matched to a gene: 11. From germline, CDR1 is SEHNR and CDR2 FQNEAQ (reference sequence). The CDR3 runs 15 residues. CDR3 loop: CASSTTGTRRHEQYF. The CDR3 DNA sequence: TGTGCCAGCAGCACCACCGGGACTAGGCGGCACGAGCAGTACTTC.

This clonotype was found many times. J is TRBJ1-2 and V is TRBV6-4; tentative D call: TRBD1 (6 bases). The V gene's germline CDR1 is MRHNA and CDR2 SNTAGT. Deletions cut 0 bases from V and 4 bases from J, with 12 bases between. The CDR3 spans 15 residues. The CDR3 is CASSDSHEGGYGYTF. CDR3 coding DNA: TGTGCCAGCAGTGACTCGCATGAAGGGGGCTATGGCTACACCTTC.

This clonotype occurred a few times. This CDR3 reads CASSALQGSGANVLTF. The CDR3 DNA reads as TGTGCCAGCAGTGCCCTACAGGGCTCTGGGGCCAACGTCCTGACTTTC. The chain has TRBV25-1 and TRBJ2-6, with a possible D match to TRBD1 (6 bases). The germline CDR1 and CDR2 sequences are MGHDK and SYGVNS. The CDR3 contains 16 residues. The V end was cut by 4 bases, the J end by 0 bases, with 10 bases between.

The rearrangement uses TRBV7-9 and TRBJ1-1; 7 bases align to TRBD1. Trimming took 2 bases from V and 3 from J; bases not matched to a gene: 6. Per germline, CDR1 SEHNR and CDR2 FQNEAQ (reference sequence). This CDR3 is 15 amino acids long. The CDR3: CASSLTGAGDTEAFF. CDR3 nucleotide sequence: TGTGCCAGCAGCTTAACAGGGGCGGGGGACACTGAAGCTTTCTTT.